Listed below are T cell receptor beta chains from one sample, sequenced in a study of blood T cell repertoires in COVID-19. Data came from immunoSEQ multiplex PCR; TCRdb stores just in-frame clones and leaves some out. The data hold hundreds of thousands of clones, with roughly 90% observed a single time. Material: peripheral blood. Source of these receptors: a woman younger than 45 with COVID-19, enrolled during active disease. The CDR3 runs from the conserved cysteine through the conserved F or W. D genes are given only for firm matches. Rows may omit the clone size; those that give it use once, few, many or a size class.

cdr3_nt cdr3_aa j_call v_call clone_size d_call cdr3_length
TGTGCCAGCAAGTCACTTCTAAGGGACAGGGGGTACGAGCAGTACTTC CASKSLLRDRGYEQYF TRBJ2-7 TRBV27 once TRBD1 16
TGTGCCACCGGGGACAGCACTAATTCACCCCTCCACTTT CATGDSTNSPLHF TRBJ1-6 TRBV28 - TRBD1 13
TGCGCCAGCAGCGAAGAACAGGGGGCAAGCGGCTACACCTTC CASSEEQGASGYTF TRBJ1-2 TRBV4-1 - TRBD1 14
TGCGCCAGCAGCCAAGAGGCGGACTACAATCAGCCCCAGCATTTT CASSQEADYNQPQHF TRBJ1-5 TRBV4-3 - - 15
TGTGCCAGCAGCTTAGCAATAGGAATAGGCAGGGATGGCTACACCTTC CASSLAIGIGRDGYTF TRBJ1-2 TRBV7-9 - - 16
TGTGCCAGCAGGTTTAACGGGAGGGCCGGTCTGTACTTC CASRFNGRAGLYF TRBJ2-5 TRBV28 - TRBD2 13
TGTGCCAGTAGTATCGCGGGAGGGAGAGCAGATACGCAGTATTTT CASSIAGGRADTQYF TRBJ2-3 TRBV19 - TRBD2 15
TGTGCCAGCAGGTCCGCAGGGGAGGGAGATGAGGAGACCCAGTACTTC CASRSAGEGDEETQYF TRBJ2-5 TRBV5-4 once - 16
TGTGCCAGCAGCCATCCCCTCGGGGAGCTGTTTTTT CASSHPLGELFF TRBJ2-2 TRBV3-1/TRBV3-2 - - 12
TGTGCCAGCAGTGATGGGACTAGCGGGGGGTGGGAGCTGTTTTTT CASSDGTSGGWELFF TRBJ2-2 TRBV6-1 - TRBD2 15
TGTGCCATCCTCGGTTCGGCAGGCGGGGCTGAAGCTTTCTTT CAILGSAGGAEAFF TRBJ1-1 TRBV10-3 - - 14
TGTGCCAGCAGCCAAGCCTCCGCGGGGACTAGCGGGGTAAGAGAGACCCAGTACTTC CASSQASAGTSGVRETQYF TRBJ2-5 TRBV4-2 - TRBD2 19
TGTGCCAGCAGCTTAGCCCCCGGGGGGAGGCCAGATACGCAGTATTTT CASSLAPGGRPDTQYF TRBJ2-3 TRBV7-2 - TRBD2 16
TGTGCCAGCAGTTTAGGCGGAGAAACTAATGAAAAACTGTTTTTT CASSLGGETNEKLFF TRBJ1-4 TRBV27 - - 15
TGTGCCAGCAGCTTTAGCGCGTACCAAGAGACCCAGTACTTC CASSFSAYQETQYF TRBJ2-5 TRBV7-2 once - 14
TGCGCCAGCAGTATAGATACAGGAATGAACACTGAAGCTTTCTTT CASSIDTGMNTEAFF TRBJ1-1 TRBV5-1 few - 15
TGTGCCAGCAGCCTATCATACCCACCGAACACTGAAGCTTTCTTT CASSLSYPPNTEAFF TRBJ1-1 TRBV11-3 - - 15
TGTGCCAGCTACTACCCGGGACAGGGGGTTTTGTATGGCTACACCTTC CASYYPGQGVLYGYTF TRBJ1-2 TRBV2 once TRBD1 16
TGTGCCAGCTCACAATCCCGACAGGGCAATCAGCCCCAGCATTTT CASSQSRQGNQPQHF TRBJ1-5 TRBV18 - - 15
TGTGCCAGCAGTGAACCTGGACAGGGTGGAGAGACCCAGTACTTC CASSEPGQGGETQYF TRBJ2-5 TRBV6-1 - TRBD1 15
TGCGCCAGCAGCTTAGGACGGGGAGGGAACTACGAGCAGTACTTC CASSLGRGGNYEQYF TRBJ2-7 TRBV5-1 once TRBD2 15
TGTGCCAGCAGTCAGACAGGGGGCAATTATCAAGAGACCCAGTACTTC CASSQTGGNYQETQYF TRBJ2-5 TRBV28 - TRBD1 16
TGTGCCAGCAGCCACGGGACTAGCGGGAGTGGGGGTACGCAGTATTTT CASSHGTSGSGGTQYF TRBJ2-3 TRBV7-9 - TRBD2 16
TGTGCCAGCAGCTTAGGGGCAGCTGGCAATCAGCCCCAGCATTTT CASSLGAAGNQPQHF TRBJ1-5 TRBV7-2 - - 15
TGCGCCAGCAGCTTGGGACTAGCCTCAGATACGCAGTATTTT CASSLGLASDTQYF TRBJ2-3 TRBV5-1 - TRBD2 14
TGTGCCAGCAGCCAACGGGCAGGGGGCACTGAAAAACTGTTTTTT CASSQRAGGTEKLFF TRBJ1-4 TRBV3-1/TRBV3-2 once TRBD1 15
TGTGCCAGCAGCTTACTGGCCTTGAACACTGAAGCTTTCTTT CASSLLALNTEAFF TRBJ1-1 TRBV7-9 - - 14
TGTGCCAGCAGCTCGGTAGGGGAAGGGAACACTGAAGCTTTCTTT CASSSVGEGNTEAFF TRBJ1-1 TRBV25-1 - - 15
TGTGCCAGCAGCCAAGAGAAGCAGGGAGGCTATGGCTACACCTTC CASSQEKQGGYGYTF TRBJ1-2 TRBV14 - - 15
TGTGCCAGCGAGACAGGACAGGGGGCAAGTCAGCCCCAGCATTTT CASETGQGASQPQHF TRBJ1-5 TRBV2 - TRBD1 15
TGTGCCATCAGGTCTGGGACAGGGGGAACCGGGGAGCTGTTTTTT CAIRSGTGGTGELFF TRBJ2-2 TRBV10-3 - TRBD1 15
TGTGCCAGCAGCCCCGGACAGAGCACAGATACGCAGTATTTT CASSPGQSTDTQYF TRBJ2-3 TRBV7-8 - - 14
TGTGCCAGCAGCTTAAGTCTGAGGCAAGAGACCCAGTACTTC CASSLSLRQETQYF TRBJ2-5 TRBV11-3 - - 14
TGTGCCAGCAGCCCCGGGGGGGCTGGGGCCAACGTCCTGACTTTC CASSPGGAGANVLTF TRBJ2-6 TRBV6-2/TRBV6-3 - TRBD2 15
TGTGCCAGCAGCTTAGTCGACGGTCCTGATTTGTCCTCGGGGATGTTTTTT CASSLVDGPDLSSGMFF TRBJ2-2 TRBV7-2 - - 17
TGTGCCAGCAGCTTGTTAGGAAGCGGGGGGGCTTTTACAGATACGCAGTATTTT CASSLLGSGGAFTDTQYF TRBJ2-3 TRBV5-4 - TRBD2 18
TGTGCCAGCAGCCCGACAGGCGAAGCTCCCACAGATACGCAGTATTTT CASSPTGEAPTDTQYF TRBJ2-3 TRBV3-1/TRBV3-2 - - 16
TGCGCCAGCAGCCAAGATATAACAGGGGGCGAGAACACTGAAGCTTTCTTT CASSQDITGGENTEAFF TRBJ1-1 TRBV4-3 - TRBD1 17
TGTGCCAGCAGTGAACAGGGGGCGAGCAATCAGCCCCAGCATTTT CASSEQGASNQPQHF TRBJ1-5 TRBV2 - TRBD1 15
TGTGCCAGCAGCTTAGACTTACTAAATGGCTACACCTTC CASSLDLLNGYTF TRBJ1-2 TRBV7-9 - - 13
TGTGCCAGCAGCCCCCAACGGGGGAGTCAGCCCCAGCATTTT CASSPQRGSQPQHF TRBJ1-5 TRBV7-2 few - 14
TGTGCCAGCAGTGTGACAGGTGATCAGCCCCAGCATTTT CASSVTGDQPQHF TRBJ1-5 TRBV2 - - 13
TGTGCCAGCAGCTTAGAAGGGGGACAGGCAGCGCCCCAGCATTTT CASSLEGGQAAPQHF TRBJ1-5 TRBV7-2 - TRBD1 15
TGTGCCAGCAGCTCAAGACAGGGTCGTCACACTGAAGCTTTCTTT CASSSRQGRHTEAFF TRBJ1-1 TRBV11-3 - TRBD1 15
TGTGCCAGCAGACCTAGCGGGAGTACCTCAGATACGCAGTATTTT CASRPSGSTSDTQYF TRBJ2-3 TRBV6-2/TRBV6-3 - TRBD2 15
TGCAGCGGTTTCGACCGGGGAGCAGGGGCCTACACCTTC CSGFDRGAGAYTF TRBJ1-2 TRBV29-1 - - 13
TGTGCCACCAGTGATTTTACTAGCGGGAGTACAGATACGCAGTATTTT CATSDFTSGSTDTQYF TRBJ2-3 TRBV24-1 - TRBD2 16
TGCGCCAGCAGCTGGGGACAGAGAGGCACTGAAGCTTTCTTT CASSWGQRGTEAFF TRBJ1-1 TRBV5-1 - TRBD1 14
TGTGCCAGCAGTGGGCGCCGACTAGCGGGCACAGATACGCAGTATTTT CASSGRRLAGTDTQYF TRBJ2-3 TRBV6-1 once TRBD2 16
TGCGCCAGCAGCTTAGGAACTCAGGGGGGATCACCCCTCCACTTT CASSLGTQGGSPLHF TRBJ1-6 TRBV5-1 - TRBD1 15
TGTGCCAGCAGGCACAGTGGGTTGGAAACCGGGGAGCTGTTTTTT CASRHSGLETGELFF TRBJ2-2 TRBV3-1/TRBV3-2 once - 15
TGTGCCACCAACAGGGGGTATGCAGAGACCCAGTACTTC CATNRGYAETQYF TRBJ2-5 TRBV24-1 once TRBD1 13
TGTGCCAGCAGTGTGGGGGCTACCAAAAACATTCAGTACTTC CASSVGATKNIQYF TRBJ2-4 TRBV2 - - 14
TGTGCCAGCAGCTTAGGCGGGCTAGCGGGAAGGGAGCAGTTCTTC CASSLGGLAGREQFF TRBJ2-1 TRBV11-2 - TRBD2 15
TGTGCCAGCAGTTCCCCGGGCCTCGGGGAGCCCCAGCATTTT CASSSPGLGEPQHF TRBJ1-5 TRBV27 few - 14
TGTGCCATCTCCAAACAGGGGAACACTGAAGCTTTCTTT CAISKQGNTEAFF TRBJ1-1 TRBV19 - - 13
TGTGCCAGCAGTGCTGACAGACAGAACACTGAAGCTTTCTTT CASSADRQNTEAFF TRBJ1-1 TRBV2 - - 14
TGCGCCAGCACCATGACACGGAACACCGGGGAGCTGTTTTTT CASTMTRNTGELFF TRBJ2-2 TRBV10-1 - - 14
TGTGCCAGCAGCTCAATCACCGGGGAGCTGTTTTTT CASSSITGELFF TRBJ2-2 TRBV11-3 - - 12